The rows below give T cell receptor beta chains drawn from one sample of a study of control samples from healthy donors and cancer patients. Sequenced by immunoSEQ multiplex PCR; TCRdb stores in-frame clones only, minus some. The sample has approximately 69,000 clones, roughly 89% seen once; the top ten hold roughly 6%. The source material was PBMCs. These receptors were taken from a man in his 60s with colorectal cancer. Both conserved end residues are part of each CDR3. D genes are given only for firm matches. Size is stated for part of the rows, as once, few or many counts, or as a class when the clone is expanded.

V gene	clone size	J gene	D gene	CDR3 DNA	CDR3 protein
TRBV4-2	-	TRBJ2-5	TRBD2	TGTGCCAGCAGCCAAGGGGGGGGCCAAGAGACCCAGTACTTC	CASSQGGGQETQYF
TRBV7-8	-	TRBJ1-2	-	TGTGCCAGCAGCTTAGGGTCCGCCGGGATCAATAACTATGGCTACACCTTC	CASSLGSAGINNYGYTF
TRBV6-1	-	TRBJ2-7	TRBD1	TGTGCCAGCAGAGAATCGGGACAGGGGCAAATTTCTACCTACGAGCAGTACTTC	CASRESGQGQISTYEQYF
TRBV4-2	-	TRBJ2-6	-	TGTGCCAGCAGCCAAGATGTGGCGGGGCGTCACTCTGGGGCCAACGTCCTGACTTTC	CASSQDVAGRHSGANVLTF
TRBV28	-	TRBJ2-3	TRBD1	TGTGCCAGCAGTTTCGGGACAGGGGATGAGTTGGACACAGATACGCAGTATTTT	CASSFGTGDELDTDTQYF
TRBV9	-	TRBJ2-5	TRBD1	TGTGCCAGCAGCGTACAAACCGGGACAGCCCGAGAGACCCAGTACTTC	CASSVQTGTARETQYF
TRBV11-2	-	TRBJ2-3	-	TGTGCCAGCAGCAAGGATACGCAGTATTTT	CASSKDTQYF
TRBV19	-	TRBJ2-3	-	TGTGCCAGTAGTATTAATCGACTCCCTACTGGGGATACGCAGTATTTT	CASSINRLPTGDTQYF
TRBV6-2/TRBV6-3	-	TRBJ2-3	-	TGTGCCAGCAGTTACGTTGGGATCCGGCCAGATACGCAGTATTTT	CASSYVGIRPDTQYF
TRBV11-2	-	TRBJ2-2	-	TGTGCCTCCAACCGGGACGGAGCGAACACCGGGGAGCTGTTTTTT	CASNRDGANTGELFF
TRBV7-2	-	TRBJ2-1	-	TGTGCCAGCAGTCGCATACGAGACAATGAGCAGTTCTTC	CASSRIRDNEQFF
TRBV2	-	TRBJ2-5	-	TGTGCCAGCAGCCCTAATGCGGGGGCCCGTCAAGAGACCCAGTACTTC	CASSPNAGARQETQYF
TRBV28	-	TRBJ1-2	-	TGTGCCAGCAGTTTAGGTGGCAGGGCGGATGGCTACACCTTC	CASSLGGRADGYTF
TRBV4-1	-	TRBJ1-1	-	TGCGCCAGCAGCCAAGATCGGGGGGGTGGCACTGAAGCTTTCTTT	CASSQDRGGGTEAFF
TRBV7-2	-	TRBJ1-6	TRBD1	TGTGCCAGCAGCTTAATGGGACAGGGAATTAAGCCCCTCCACTTT	CASSLMGQGIKPLHF
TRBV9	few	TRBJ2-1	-	TGTGCCAGCAGCTCCCGGGACGTTTACAATGAGCAGTTCTTC	CASSSRDVYNEQFF
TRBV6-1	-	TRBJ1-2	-	TGTGCCAGCAGTGATCCCTGGACAGTGGACTATGGCTACACCTTC	CASSDPWTVDYGYTF
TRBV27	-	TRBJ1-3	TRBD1	TGTGCCAGCAGTTCCCCCGGACAGGGTGCCAACACCATATATTTT	CASSSPGQGANTIYF
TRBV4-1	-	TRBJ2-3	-	TGCGCCAGCAGCCGCCGAAATATGGGGGGGGCGACAGATACGCAGTATTTT	CASSRRNMGGATDTQYF
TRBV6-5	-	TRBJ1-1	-	TGTGCCAGCAGTTACTCAGGGGTTGGGGGAGCTTTCTTT	CASSYSGVGGAFF
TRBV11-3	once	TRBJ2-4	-	TGTGCCAGCAGCTCGAACGGAGAAGCCAAAAACATTCAGTACTTC	CASSSNGEAKNIQYF
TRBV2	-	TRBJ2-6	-	TGTGCCAGCTCCTCCGCCAACGTCCTGACTTTC	CASSSANVLTF
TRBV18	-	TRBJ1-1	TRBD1	TGTGCCAGCTCAACTTCAGGGGGGAGCACTGAAGCTTTCTTT	CASSTSGGSTEAFF
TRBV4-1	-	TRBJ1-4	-	TGCGCCAGCAGCCGATCCGGGCAGGGCAATGAAAAACTGTTTTTT	CASSRSGQGNEKLFF
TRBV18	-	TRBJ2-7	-	TGTGCCAGCTCACCAAGGGGAACCTACGAGCAGTACTTC	CASSPRGTYEQYF
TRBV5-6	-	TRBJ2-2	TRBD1	TGTGCCAGCAGCTTTGGGGGACAGGGAAGGAACACCGGGGAGCTGTTTTTT	CASSFGGQGRNTGELFF
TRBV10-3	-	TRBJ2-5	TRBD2	TGTGCCATCAGTGAGAGCGGGGGCGGGGAGACCCAGTACTTC	CAISESGGGETQYF
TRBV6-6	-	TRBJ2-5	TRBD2	TGTGCCAGCAGTTTGTCCCGGGGGGACCAAGAGACCCAGTACTTC	CASSLSRGDQETQYF
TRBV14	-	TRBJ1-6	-	TGTGCCAGCAGCCAAGCGCAGGCGGTTAATAATTCACCCCTCCACTTT	CASSQAQAVNNSPLHF
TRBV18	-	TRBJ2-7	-	TGTGCCAGCTCACCAAGCTTACGGGGGACCCCCTACGAGCAGTACTTC	CASSPSLRGTPYEQYF
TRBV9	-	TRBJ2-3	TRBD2	TGTGCCAGCAGCCCAGATGGACTAGCGGGGGATACGCAGTATTTT	CASSPDGLAGDTQYF
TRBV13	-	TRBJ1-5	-	TGTGCCATCCGCACTCTTCGGGGGGGGCGGTTCAATCAGCCCCAGCATTTT	CAIRTLRGGRFNQPQHF
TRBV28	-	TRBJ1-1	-	TGTGCCAGCAGTTTCAGGGGGAACACTGAAGCTTTCTTT	CASSFRGNTEAFF
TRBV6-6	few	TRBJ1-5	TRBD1	TGTGCCAGCATCGGACAGGGGTATCAGCCCCAGCATTTT	CASIGQGYQPQHF
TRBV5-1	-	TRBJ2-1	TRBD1	TGCGCCAGCAGCTTCATACAGGGGTCCAATGAGCAGTTCTTC	CASSFIQGSNEQFF
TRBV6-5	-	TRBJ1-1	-	TGTGCCAGCAGGGGGGGACGGCCGAACACTGAAGCTTTCTTT	CASRGGRPNTEAFF
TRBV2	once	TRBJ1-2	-	TGTGCCAGCAGTGACATTTCCGAGCTCTATGGCTACACCTTC	CASSDISELYGYTF
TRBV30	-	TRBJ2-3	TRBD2	TGTGCCTCCGGTTGGCGGGGGGACACAGATACGCAGTATTTT	CASGWRGDTDTQYF
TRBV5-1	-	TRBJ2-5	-	TGCGCCAGCAGCCAGGGTTCCTCGGAGACCCAGTACTTC	CASSQGSSETQYF
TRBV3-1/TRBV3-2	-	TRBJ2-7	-	TGTGCCAGCAGCCAATTGAAGCGGACCTACGAGCAGTACTTC	CASSQLKRTYEQYF
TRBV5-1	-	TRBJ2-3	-	TGCGCCAGCAGCTACCTCAGGGGAACTATCACAGATACGCAGTATTTT	CASSYLRGTITDTQYF
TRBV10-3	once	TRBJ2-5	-	TGTGCCATGTCGAAGGGTACCGAGGAAACCCAGTACTTC	CAMSKGTEETQYF
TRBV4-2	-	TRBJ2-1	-	TGTGCCAGCAGACTCAGCCTAAGCTCCTACAATGAGCAGTTCTTC	CASRLSLSSYNEQFF
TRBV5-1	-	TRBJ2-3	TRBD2	TGCGCCAGCAGCTTGGACTTAGCGGGGGGCACAGATACGCAGTATTTT	CASSLDLAGGTDTQYF
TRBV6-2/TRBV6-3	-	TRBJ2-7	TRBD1	TGTGCCAGCAGTAACCGGGACAGGGACTACGAGCAGTACTTC	CASSNRDRDYEQYF
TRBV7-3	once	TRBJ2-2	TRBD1	TGTGCCAGCAGCTTAACAGGGGGCGCATACACCGGGGAGCTGTTTTTT	CASSLTGGAYTGELFF
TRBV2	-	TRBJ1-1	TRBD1	TGTGCCAGCAGCTTAACCACAGGGGGACATGCTTTCTTT	CASSLTTGGHAFF
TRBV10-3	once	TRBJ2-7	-	TGTGCCATCAGTAGGTCCTCCTACGAGCAGTACTTC	CAISRSSYEQYF